Listed below are T cell receptor beta chains from one sample, sequenced in a study of spatial heterogeneity in lung cancer. TCRdb re-called the 5' RACE reads with MiXCR, one entry per CDR3 protein. The table includes more than 95,000 distinct CDR3 sequences, about 12% detected once. The sequences come from PBMCs, collected at follow-up. Source of these receptors: a male donor with early-stage non-small cell lung cancer. CDR3s include the opening cysteine and the closing phenylalanine or tryptophan. D genes are given only for firm matches. The size field is filled for only some rows; it gives once, few, many or a size class.

J gene | clone size | V gene | D gene | CDR3 protein | CDR3 DNA
TRBJ1-1 | many | TRBV28 | NA | CASSLSGELTEAFF | TGTGCCAGCAGTCTTTCCGGGGAGCTCACTGAAGCTTTCTTT
TRBJ1-6 | many | TRBV3-1 | NA | CASSPASGGNSPLHF | TGTGCCAGCAGCCCAGCCTCGGGAGGGAATTCACCCCTCCACTTT
TRBJ2-1 | NA | TRBV4-2 | NA | CASSQERGVYNEQFF | TGTGCCAGCAGCCAAGAAAGGGGAGTCTACAATGAGCAGTTCTTC
TRBJ1-3 | many | TRBV5-1 | NA | CASSAGTSGNTIYF | TGCGCCAGCAGCGCTGGGACAAGCGGAAACACCATATATTTT
TRBJ2-1 | NA | TRBV7-8 | NA | CASSLTSAGGHNEQFF | TGTGCCAGCAGCTTGACTAGCGCAGGGGGACACAATGAGCAGTTCTTC
TRBJ2-7 | NA | TRBV5-6 | TRBD1 | CASSTGQPYEQYF | TGTGCCAGCAGCACGGGACAGCCCTACGAGCAGTACTTC
TRBJ2-3 | NA | TRBV4-1 | TRBD1 | CASSQQGASTDTQYF | TGCGCCAGCAGCCAGCAGGGGGCTAGCACAGATACGCAGTATTTT
TRBJ1-1 | many | TRBV20-1 | NA | CSARPGGNTEAFF | TGCAGTGCTAGGCCCGGGGGGAACACTGAAGCTTTCTTT
TRBJ1-5 | few | TRBV29-1 | NA | CSVAYSGDRNQPQHF | TGCAGCGTCGCATATTCAGGGGATCGGAATCAGCCCCAGCATTTT
TRBJ2-7 | few | TRBV5-6 | NA | CASSLPLGRVKLSYEQYF | TGTGCCAGCAGCTTACCCCTGGGCAGGGTTAAGCTTTCCTACGAGCAGTACTTC
TRBJ1-5 | many | TRBV20-1 | TRBD1 | CSARDGQGGQPQHF | TGCAGTGCTAGAGACGGACAGGGGGGACAGCCCCAGCATTTT
TRBJ2-7 | NA | TRBV6-5 | TRBD2 | CASSYSRLAGAAEQYF | TGTGCCAGCAGTTACTCCCGACTAGCGGGGGCCGCCGAGCAGTACTTC
TRBJ2-7 | many | TRBV11-2 | NA | CASSLALGREQYF | TGTGCCAGCAGCCTCGCACTAGGACGCGAGCAGTACTTC
TRBJ2-5 | NA | TRBV19 | TRBD1 | CASSEQGIVETQYF | TGTGCCAGTAGTGAACAGGGGATCGTAGAGACCCAGTACTTC
TRBJ1-3 | NA | TRBV20-1 | NA | CSARGVNTIYF | TGCAGTGCTAGGGGGGTAAACACCATATATTTT
TRBJ1-2 | NA | TRBV7-9 | NA | CASIPLYGYTF | TGTGCCAGCATCCCCCTCTATGGCTACACCTTC
TRBJ2-3 | many | TRBV7-7 | TRBD1 | CASSPDRGDTQYF | TGTGCTAGCAGCCCGGACAGGGGGGATACGCAGTATTTT
TRBJ1-5 | many | TRBV19 | NA | CASTPYRGNQPQHF | TGTGCCAGTACCCCCTACAGGGGCAATCAGCCCCAGCATTTT
TRBJ1-2 | few | TRBV4-2 | NA | CASSQDLAGYTF | TGTGCCAGCAGCCAAGATCTCGCTGGCTACACCTTC
TRBJ1-1 | many | TRBV3-1 | NA | CASSRGNTEAFF | TGTGCCAGCAGCCGCGGTAACACTGAAGCTTTCTTT
TRBJ2-3 | NA | TRBV7-8 | NA | CASTQTRDTDTQYF | TGTGCCAGCACCCAGACTAGAGATACAGATACGCAGTATTTT
TRBJ2-2 | many | TRBV28 | TRBD1 | CASSPGGANTGELFF | TGTGCCAGCAGTCCAGGGGGCGCGAACACCGGGGAGCTGTTTTTT
TRBJ1-5 | few | TRBV6-2/TRBV6-3 | NA | CASRSDLGAQHF | TGTGCCAGCAGGTCCGACCTAGGGGCCCAGCATTTT
TRBJ1-5 | NA | TRBV27 | NA | CASAGRRAQPQHF | TGTGCCAGCGCTGGGCGCAGGGCTCAGCCCCAGCATTTT
TRBJ1-1 | many | TRBV4-3 | TRBD1 | CASSRWTGMNTEAFF | TGCGCCAGCAGCCGGTGGACAGGAATGAACACTGAAGCTTTCTTT
TRBJ2-2 | NA | TRBV6-2/TRBV6-3 | NA | CASRYSGGTGELFF | TGTGCCAGCAGATACTCAGGGGGGACCGGGGAGCTGTTTTTT
TRBJ1-1 | NA | TRBV12-3/TRBV12-4 | NA | CASSFRGTEAFF | TGTGCCAGCAGTTTCAGGGGCACTGAAGCTTTCTTT
TRBJ2-1 | few | TRBV4-1 | TRBD2 | CASSQEGIAGKNEQFF | TGCGCCAGCAGCCAAGAGGGGATAGCGGGGAAAAATGAGCAGTTCTTC
TRBJ2-1 | many | TRBV9 | TRBD2 | CASSPPPLGLAYNEQFF | TGTGCCAGCAGCCCCCCTCCGCTGGGACTAGCTTACAATGAGCAGTTCTTC
TRBJ2-7 | few | TRBV11-2 | NA | CASQSGLVYEQYF | TGTGCCAGCCAATCGGGACTGGTCTACGAGCAGTACTTC
TRBJ2-7 | few | TRBV2 | NA | CASSEVGGSYEQYF | TGTGCCAGCAGTGAAGTGGGGGGTTCCTACGAGCAGTACTTC
TRBJ1-5 | once | TRBV24-1 | NA | CATSDFDGQPQHF | TGTGCCACCAGTGATTTCGACGGTCAGCCCCAGCATTTT
TRBJ1-1 | few | TRBV20-1 | NA | CSAYRGAEAFF | TGCAGTGCTTATAGGGGAGCTGAAGCTTTCTTT
TRBJ2-7 | few | TRBV5-1 | NA | CASSPVNRASPYEQYF | TGCGCCAGCAGCCCCGTTAACAGGGCGTCCCCCTACGAGCAGTACTTC
TRBJ1-5 | few | TRBV7-8 | TRBD1 | CASSSALSLQGISQPQHF | TGTGCCAGCAGCTCCGCCTTATCCCTACAGGGGATCAGCCAGCCCCAGCATTTT
TRBJ2-7 | NA | TRBV20-1 | NA | CSASGGYEQYF | TGCAGTGCTTCAGGTGGTTACGAGCAGTACTTC
TRBJ2-5 | NA | TRBV6-2/TRBV6-3 | NA | CASSSAGAYQETQYF | TGTGCCAGCAGTTCGGCGGGGGCGTACCAAGAGACCCAGTACTTC
TRBJ2-3 | many | TRBV7-9 | TRBD1 | CASSLAGQGTDTQYF | TGTGCCAGCAGCTTAGCTGGACAGGGGACAGATACGCAGTATTTT
TRBJ2-4 | NA | TRBV28 | NA | CASSTGSAKNIQYF | TGTGCCAGCAGCACCGGTTCAGCCAAAAACATTCAGTACTTC
TRBJ2-5 | NA | TRBV5-1 | TRBD1 | CASSLTLDRQETQYF | TGCGCCAGCAGCTTGACCTTGGACAGGCAAGAGACCCAGTACTTC
TRBJ1-5 | NA | TRBV12-3/TRBV12-4 | NA | CASSWRGQSNQPQHF | TGTGCCAGCAGTTGGCGTGGTCAGAGCAATCAGCCCCAGCATTTT